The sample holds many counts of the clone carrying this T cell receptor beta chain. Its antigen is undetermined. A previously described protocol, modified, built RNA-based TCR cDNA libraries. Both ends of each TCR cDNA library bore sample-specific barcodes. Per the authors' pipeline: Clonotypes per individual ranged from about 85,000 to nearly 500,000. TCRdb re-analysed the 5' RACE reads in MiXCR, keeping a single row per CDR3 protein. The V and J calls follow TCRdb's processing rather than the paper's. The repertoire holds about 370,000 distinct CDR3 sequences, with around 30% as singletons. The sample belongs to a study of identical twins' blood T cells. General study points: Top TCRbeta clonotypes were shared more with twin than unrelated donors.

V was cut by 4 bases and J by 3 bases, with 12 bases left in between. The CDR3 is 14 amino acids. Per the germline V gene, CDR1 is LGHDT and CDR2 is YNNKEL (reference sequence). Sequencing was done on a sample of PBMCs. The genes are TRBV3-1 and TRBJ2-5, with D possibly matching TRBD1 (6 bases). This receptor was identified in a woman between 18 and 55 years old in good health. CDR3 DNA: TGTGCCAGCAGCCTAGGCGGACAGAAAGAGACCCAGTACTTC. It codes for CASSLGGQKETQYF.